This entry describes one T cell receptor beta chain. What it recognizes is unknown. V was pared by 2 bases and J by 4 bases, with 11 bases between. In germline, CDR1 is MNHEY, CDR2 SVGAGI. The CDR3 extends over 14 amino acids. The entry originates in a study of radiotherapy plus CTLA-4 blockade in lung cancer. Findings and caveats of the study: With interferon-beta, early dynamics of blood T cell clones were reported to best predict response.

Treatment of patients with chemo-refractory metastatic non-small-cell lung cancer consisted of focal radiation plus CTLA-4 blockade with ipilimumab. The protocol was immunoSEQ multiplex PCR, while the TCRdb copy is restricted to in-frame clones and leaves out a portion. The sample has about 110,000 clones, roughly 77% seen once; the top ten hold roughly 3.5%. The sequencing used peripheral blood, collected from a patient treated with radiotherapy plus ipilimumab. The source is a human donor with non-small cell lung cancer that progressed on radiotherapy plus ipilimumab. Some clones in this sample may be carry-over from other donors' samples. The chain carries TRBV6-5 and TRBJ1-1; D is uncertain. CDR3: CASSYGPDGTEAFF. CDR3 DNA: TGTGCCAGCAGTTACGGTCCAGATGGCACTGAAGCTTTCTTT.